This T cell receptor (beta chain) was recorded in a study of T cells in Graves' hyperthyroidism and ophthalmopathy. There are many counts of this clonotype. From RNA transcripts, TCR beta CDR3 regions were amplified. A first-round RT-PCR of the TCR CDR3 used the HTBI primer set. TCRdb fed the multiplex PCR reads into MiXCR, producing one record per CDR3 protein. Seen here are 550,000 to 700,000 distinct CDR3 sequences, under 60% observed once, and the top ten hold over 15%. The material sequenced was peripheral blood or thyroid tissue (not recorded which). The sequence was obtained from an adult woman with Graves' disease, either hyperthyroidism or ophthalmopathy (not recorded which).

The CDR3: CASSLTAKTQYF. The CDR3 coding sequence is TGTGCCAGCAGTCTAACCGCAAAGACCCAGTACTTC. This chain joins TRBV28 and TRBJ2-5, with D unclear. Germline assignment: CDR1 MDHEN and CDR2 SYDVKM. The V end was cut by 5 bases, the J end by 6 bases, with 10 bases between. The CDR3 has 12 residues.